The present entry profiles one TCR beta chain with its context. The antigen is not known. V lost 3 bases to trimming and J lost 4 bases, with 10 bases between them. The CDR3 is 13 amino acids. Germline loops: CDR1 SGDLS, CDR2 YYNGEE. The table came from immunoSEQ multiplex PCR; TCRdb's copy has only in-frame clones and leaves some out. Here the sample spans about 52,000 clones, around 84% being singletons. The source of the sample is a study of T cells in localized non-small cell lung cancer. General observations from the study: The highest T cell clonality was in uninvolved adjacent lung, above tumor.

This specimen consisted of PBMCs, obtained before any cancer treatment. The TCR sequence derives from a female donor with stage II lung adenocarcinoma. The chain carries TRBV9 and TRBJ1-1; D is unresolved. In DNA form, the CDR3 reads TGTGCCAGCAGCGAGGTCCCTTTCACTGAAGCTTTCTTT. It codes for CASSEVPFTEAFF.